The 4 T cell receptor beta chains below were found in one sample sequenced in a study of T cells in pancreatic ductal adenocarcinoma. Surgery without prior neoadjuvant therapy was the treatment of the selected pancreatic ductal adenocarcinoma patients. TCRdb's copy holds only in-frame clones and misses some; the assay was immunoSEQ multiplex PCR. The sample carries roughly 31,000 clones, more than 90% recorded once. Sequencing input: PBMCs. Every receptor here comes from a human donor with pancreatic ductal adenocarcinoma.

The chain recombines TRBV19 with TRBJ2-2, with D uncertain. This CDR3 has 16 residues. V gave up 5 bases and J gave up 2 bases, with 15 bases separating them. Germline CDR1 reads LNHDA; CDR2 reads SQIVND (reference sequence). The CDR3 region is CASSDVFMANTGELFF. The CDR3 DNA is TGTGCCAGTAGTGATGTATTTATGGCTAACACCGGGGAGCTGTTTTTT.

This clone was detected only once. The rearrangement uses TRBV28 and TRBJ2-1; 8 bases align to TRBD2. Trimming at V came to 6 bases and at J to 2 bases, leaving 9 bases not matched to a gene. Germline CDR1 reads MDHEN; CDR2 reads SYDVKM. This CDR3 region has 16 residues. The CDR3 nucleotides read TGTGCCAGCAGCCGACCGGGTAGCGGGACCTACAATGAGCAGTTCTTC. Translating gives CASSRPGSGTYNEQFF.

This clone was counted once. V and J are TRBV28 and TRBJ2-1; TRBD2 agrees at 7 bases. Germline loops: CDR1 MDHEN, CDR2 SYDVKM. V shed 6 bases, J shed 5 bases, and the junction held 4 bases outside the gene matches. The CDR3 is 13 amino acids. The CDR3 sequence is CASRSSGDNEQFF. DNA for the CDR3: TGTGCCAGCAGGTCTAGCGGTGACAATGAGCAGTTCTTC.

CDR3 region: CASSLGSNEKLFF. The CDR3 DNA follows: TGTGCCAGCAGCTTAGGATCCAATGAAAAACTGTTTTTT. The genes are TRBV7-6 and TRBJ1-4; the D is unclear. The germline gives CDR1 SGHVS, CDR2 FNYEAQ. This CDR3 comprises 13 residues. Deletions cut 1 base from V and 5 bases from J, with 5 bases between.